These 5 T cell receptor beta chains originate from one sample sequenced in a study of T cells in Graves' hyperthyroidism and ophthalmopathy. RNA transcripts yielded amplified TCR beta CDR3 regions. Using the HTBI primer set, a first-round RT-PCR was run on the TCR CDR3. Via MiXCR, TCRdb re-called the multiplex PCR reads, giving one row per CDR3 protein. The table has about 500,000 distinct CDR3 sequences, approximately 15% seen once; the top ten hold around a sixth. Source material: blood. Receptors were obtained from a woman aged 18-30 years with Graves' hyperthyroidism.

With respect to this clonotype: A much larger clonotype is one base distant, so this may be a read error. The V and J genes are TRBV3-1 and TRBJ2-7, with D possibly matching TRBD1 (5 bases). V lost 4 bases to trimming and J lost 6 bases, with 13 bases between them. The CDR3 is made up of 13 amino acids. The germline CDR1 and CDR2 sequences are LGHDT and YNNKEL (reference sequence). The CDR3 bases are TGTGCCAGCAGCCGCCTGGGGCCTAGCGAGCAGTACTTC. Translated, it gives CASSRLGPSEQYF.

In DNA form, the CDR3 reads TGTGCCAGTAGTGGGGCAGGGGTGAATTCACCCCTCCACTTT. This gives the protein CASSGAGVNSPLHF. The V call is TRBV19, the J call TRBJ1-6, with D possibly TRBD1 on 6 matching bases. CDR1 is LNHDA, CDR2 SQIVND, per germline (reference sequence). The CDR3 runs 14 residues. Trimming took off 5 bases at V and 7 bases at J, with 12 bases between the two ends.

Worth noting for this clonotype: Just one base apart from a much larger clone, this may be a read error. The chain couples TRBV12-5 to TRBJ2-3, with TRBD1 matching 8 bases. The CDR3 contains 14 residues. Germline V CDR1 and CDR2: LGHNT, FRNRAP. The CDR3, as DNA: TGTGCTAGTGGTTCGCGGACAGGGCTTGATACGCCGTATTTT. Its protein product is CASGSRTGLDTPYF.

This clonotype was counted a few times. The chain uses TRBV19 and TRBJ1-4; D is perhaps TRBD1 (6 bases). Germline V gene sequence: CDR1 LNHDA, CDR2 SQIVND (reference sequence). V was cut by 3 bases and J by 7 bases, with 12 bases left in between. The CDR3 extends over 14 amino acids. The CDR3 bases are TGTGCCAGTAGTATGGGTCAGGGGAGTGAAAAACTGTTTTTT. The encoded protein is CASSMGQGSEKLFF.

This clonotype was seen a few times. This chain connects TRBV18 to TRBJ2-1; 8 bases agree with TRBD2. V shed 3 bases and J 1 base; nucleotides not matched to a gene: 2. Germline CDR1 KGHSH, CDR2 LQKENI. This CDR3 region has 15 residues. For the CDR3, the DNA is TGTGCCAGCTCACCTGGCGGGAGGTCCTACAATGAGCAGTTCTTC. Its protein product is CASSPGGRSYNEQFF.